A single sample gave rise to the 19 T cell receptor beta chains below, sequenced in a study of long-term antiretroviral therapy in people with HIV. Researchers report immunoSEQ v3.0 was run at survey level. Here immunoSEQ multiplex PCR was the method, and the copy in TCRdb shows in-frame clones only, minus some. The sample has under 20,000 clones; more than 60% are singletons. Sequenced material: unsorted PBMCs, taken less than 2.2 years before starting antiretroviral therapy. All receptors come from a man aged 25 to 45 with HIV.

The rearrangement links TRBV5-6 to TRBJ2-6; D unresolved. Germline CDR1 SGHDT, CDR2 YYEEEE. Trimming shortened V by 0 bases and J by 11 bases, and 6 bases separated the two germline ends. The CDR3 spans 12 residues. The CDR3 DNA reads TGTGCCAGCAGCTTGGTTGGTTACGTCCTGACTTTC. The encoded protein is CASSLVGYVLTF.

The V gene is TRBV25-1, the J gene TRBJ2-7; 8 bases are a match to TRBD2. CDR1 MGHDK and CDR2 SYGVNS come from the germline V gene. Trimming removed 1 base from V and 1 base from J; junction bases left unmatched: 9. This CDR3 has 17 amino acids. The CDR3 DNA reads TGTGCCAGCAGTGAATCGGGCGGAGCGGGGGAATCCTACGAGCAGTACTTC. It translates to CASSESGGAGESYEQYF.

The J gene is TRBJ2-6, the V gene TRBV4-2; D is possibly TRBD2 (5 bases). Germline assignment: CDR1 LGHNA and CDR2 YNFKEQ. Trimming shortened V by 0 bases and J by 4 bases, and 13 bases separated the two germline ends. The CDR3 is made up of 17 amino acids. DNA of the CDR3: TGTGCCAGCAGCCAAGATTTCGGGGTTGGAGGGGCCAACGTCCTGACTTTC. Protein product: CASSQDFGVGGANVLTF.

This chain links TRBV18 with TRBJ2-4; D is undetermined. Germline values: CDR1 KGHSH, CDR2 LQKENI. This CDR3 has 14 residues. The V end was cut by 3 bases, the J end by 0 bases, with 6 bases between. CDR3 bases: TGTGCCAGCTCACCCCGGGCAGCCAAAAACATTCAGTACTTC. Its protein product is CASSPRAAKNIQYF.

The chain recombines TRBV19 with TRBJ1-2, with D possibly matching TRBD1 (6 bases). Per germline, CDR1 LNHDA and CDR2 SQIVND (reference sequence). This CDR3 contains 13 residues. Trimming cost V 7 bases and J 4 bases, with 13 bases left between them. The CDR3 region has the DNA TGTGCCAGTAAGGGGGGATATCGCTATGGCTACACCTTC. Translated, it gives CASKGGYRYGYTF.

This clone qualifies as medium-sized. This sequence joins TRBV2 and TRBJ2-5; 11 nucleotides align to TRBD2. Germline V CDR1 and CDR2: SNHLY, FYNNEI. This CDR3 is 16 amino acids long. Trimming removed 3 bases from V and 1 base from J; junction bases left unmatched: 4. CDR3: CASSDPSGRTQETQYF. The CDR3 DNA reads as TGTGCCAGCAGTGATCCTAGCGGGAGGACCCAAGAGACCCAGTACTTC.

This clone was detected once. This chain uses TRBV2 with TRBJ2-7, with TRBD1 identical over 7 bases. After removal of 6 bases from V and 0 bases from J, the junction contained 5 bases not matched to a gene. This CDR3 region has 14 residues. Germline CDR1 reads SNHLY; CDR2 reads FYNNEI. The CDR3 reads CASRHGTDSYEQYF. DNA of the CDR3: TGTGCCAGCAGGCATGGGACAGACTCCTACGAGCAGTACTTC.

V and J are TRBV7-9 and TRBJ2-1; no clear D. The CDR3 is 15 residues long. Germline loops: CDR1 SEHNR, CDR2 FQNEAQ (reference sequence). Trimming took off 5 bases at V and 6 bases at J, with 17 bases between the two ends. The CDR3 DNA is TGTGCCAGCAGCCCTGATGGGCCCCGCTTCAATGAGCAGTTCTTC. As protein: CASSPDGPRFNEQFF.

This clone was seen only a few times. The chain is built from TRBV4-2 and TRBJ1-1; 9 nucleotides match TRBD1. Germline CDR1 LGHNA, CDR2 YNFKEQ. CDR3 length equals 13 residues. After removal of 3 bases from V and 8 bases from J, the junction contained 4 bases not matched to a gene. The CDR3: CASSHNTGGEAFF. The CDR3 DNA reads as TGTGCCAGCAGCCACAACACAGGGGGCGAAGCTTTCTTT.

The CDR3 DNA follows: TGCGCCAGCAGCTTCGGTCCAGAGTACGGCTACACCTTC. Its protein product is CASSFGPEYGYTF. This chain joins TRBV5-1 and TRBJ1-2; no definite D call. Germline V lookup: CDR1 SGHRS, CDR2 YFSETQ. The ends were cut back, 2 bases at V and 8 bases at J, with 13 bases in the middle. This CDR3 is built from 13 residues.

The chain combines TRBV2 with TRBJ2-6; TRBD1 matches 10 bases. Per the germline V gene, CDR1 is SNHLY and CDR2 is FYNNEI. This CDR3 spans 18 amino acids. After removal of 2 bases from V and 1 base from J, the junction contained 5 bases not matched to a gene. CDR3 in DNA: TGTGCCAGCAGTGAAAGGACAGGGGGTGTTTCTGGGGCCAACGTCCTGACTTTC. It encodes CASSERTGGVSGANVLTF.

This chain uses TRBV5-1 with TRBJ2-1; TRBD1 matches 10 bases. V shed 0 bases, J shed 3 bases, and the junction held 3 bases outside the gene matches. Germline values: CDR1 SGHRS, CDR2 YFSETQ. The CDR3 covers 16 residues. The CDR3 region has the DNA TGCGCCAGCAGCTTGGAGGGACAGGGGTTCTACAATGAGCAGTTCTTC. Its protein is CASSLEGQGFYNEQFF.

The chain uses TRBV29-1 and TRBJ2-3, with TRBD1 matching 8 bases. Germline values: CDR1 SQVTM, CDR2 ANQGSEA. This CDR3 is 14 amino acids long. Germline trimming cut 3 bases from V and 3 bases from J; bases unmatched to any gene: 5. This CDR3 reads CSVDGRGPTDTQYF. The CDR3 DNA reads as TGCAGCGTTGATGGCAGGGGGCCTACAGATACGCAGTATTTT.

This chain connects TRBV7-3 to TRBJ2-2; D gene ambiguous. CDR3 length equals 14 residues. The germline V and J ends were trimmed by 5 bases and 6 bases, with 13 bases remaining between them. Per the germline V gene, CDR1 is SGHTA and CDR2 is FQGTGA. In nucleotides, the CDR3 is TGTGCCAGCAGCAATCTCATCCGTCCCGGGGAGCTGTTTTTT. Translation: CASSNLIRPGELFF.

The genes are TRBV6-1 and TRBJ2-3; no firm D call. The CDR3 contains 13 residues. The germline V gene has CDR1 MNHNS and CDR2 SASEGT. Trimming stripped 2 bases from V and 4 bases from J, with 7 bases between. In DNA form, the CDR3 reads TGTGCCAGCAGTGAACGGCTTTCAGATACGCAGTATTTT. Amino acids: CASSERLSDTQYF.

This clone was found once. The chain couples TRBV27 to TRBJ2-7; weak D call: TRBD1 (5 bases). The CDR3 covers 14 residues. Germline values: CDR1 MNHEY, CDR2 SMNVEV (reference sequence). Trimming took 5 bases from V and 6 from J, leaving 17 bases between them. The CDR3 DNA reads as TGTGCCAGCAGTCCCACCCCAGGGATCGGCGAGCAGTACTTC. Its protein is CASSPTPGIGEQYF.

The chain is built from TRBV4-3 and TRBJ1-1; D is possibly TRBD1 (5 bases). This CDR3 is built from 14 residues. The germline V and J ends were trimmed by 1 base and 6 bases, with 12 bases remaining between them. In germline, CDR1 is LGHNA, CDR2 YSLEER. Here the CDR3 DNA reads TGCGCCAGCAGCCAAGGGACAACGTCCGCTGAAGCTTTCTTT. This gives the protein CASSQGTTSAEAFF.

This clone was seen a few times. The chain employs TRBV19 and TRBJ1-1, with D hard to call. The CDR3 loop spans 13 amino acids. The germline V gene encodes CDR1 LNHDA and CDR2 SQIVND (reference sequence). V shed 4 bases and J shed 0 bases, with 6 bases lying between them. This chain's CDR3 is CASSNTMNTEAFF. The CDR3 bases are TGTGCCAGTAGTAACACCATGAACACTGAAGCTTTCTTT.

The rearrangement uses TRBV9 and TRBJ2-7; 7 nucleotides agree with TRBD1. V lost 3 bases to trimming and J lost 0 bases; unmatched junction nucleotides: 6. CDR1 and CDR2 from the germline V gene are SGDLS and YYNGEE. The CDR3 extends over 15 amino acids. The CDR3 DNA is TGTGCCAGCAGCGCTACCCGGGACAGCTCCTACGAGCAGTACTTC. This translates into CASSATRDSSYEQYF.